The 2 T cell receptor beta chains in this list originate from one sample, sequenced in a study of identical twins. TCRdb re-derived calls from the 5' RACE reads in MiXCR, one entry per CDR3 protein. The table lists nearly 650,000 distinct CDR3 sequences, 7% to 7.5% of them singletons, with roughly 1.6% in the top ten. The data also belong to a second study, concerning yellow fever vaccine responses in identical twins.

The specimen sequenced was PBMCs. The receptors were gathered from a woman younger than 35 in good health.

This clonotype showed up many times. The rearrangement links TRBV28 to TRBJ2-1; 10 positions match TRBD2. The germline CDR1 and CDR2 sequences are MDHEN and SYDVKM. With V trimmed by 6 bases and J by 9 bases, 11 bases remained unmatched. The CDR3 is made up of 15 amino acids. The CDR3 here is CASRPSGGAVSEQFF. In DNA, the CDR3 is TGTGCCAGCAGGCCGAGCGGGGGGGCCGTCAGTGAGCAGTTCTTC.

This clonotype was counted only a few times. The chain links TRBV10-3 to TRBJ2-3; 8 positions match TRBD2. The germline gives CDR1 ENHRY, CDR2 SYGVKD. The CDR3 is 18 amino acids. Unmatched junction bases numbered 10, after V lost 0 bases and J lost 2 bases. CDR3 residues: CAISESSLGTRFTDTQYF. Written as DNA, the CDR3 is TGTGCCATCAGTGAGTCCTCACTCGGGACTAGATTCACAGATACGCAGTATTTT.